This TCR beta chain was sequenced during a study of shared clonotypes between healthy human individuals. The wider study: Donors were a couple of women and a few men aged 18 to 49.

For sorted subsets, about 200 ng DNA per replicate equaled approximately 32,000 T cell genomes. Produced via immunoSEQ multiplex PCR; TCRdb's table is partial and in-frame only. The sample lists millions of clones, about 95% occurring once. This clone was recorded a few times. Antigen specificity is unknown. Naive CD8 cells lacked CD45RO, underwent positive selection for CCR7 and left out terminally differentiated effector memory CD45RA+ cells. Everyone who donated was a Caucasian adult who lived in Nashville, Tennessee. The CDR3 extends over 13 amino acids. The V end was cut by 2 bases, the J end by 0 bases, with 7 bases between. Looked up from germline, CDR1 is GTSNPN and CDR2 is SVGIG (reference sequence). Study observations and caveats: Against clonotypes common to all four donors, non-shared ones had lower generation probabilities.

The receptor was derived from a man between 18 and 29 years old in good health. The source material was naive CD8+ T cells sorted from blood. The rearrangement uses TRBV30 and TRBJ1-1, with D uncertain. DNA for the CDR3: TGTGCCTGGAGTTACAGTATGAACACTGAAGCTTTCTTT. It yields the protein CAWSYSMNTEAFF.